This T cell receptor (beta chain) was sequenced during a study of type 1 and type 2 diabetes patients. Overall study context: Participants included type 1 and type 2 diabetes patients plus nondiabetic controls.

The PCR template was genomic DNA. Amplification of the beta chain CDR3 used 30 forward and 13 reverse multiplex primers. TCRdb fed the multiplex PCR reads into MiXCR, producing one record per CDR3 protein. The table shows around 300,000 distinct CDR3 sequences, with around 47% occurring only once. In germline, CDR1 is SEHNR, CDR2 FQNEAQ (reference sequence). There are 13 residues in the CDR3. Points from the study as a whole: Type 2 diabetes repertoires were more diverse than type 1 diabetes repertoires.

Remarks on this clonotype: Its antigen is unknown. At one end the junction does not follow the germline gene, possibly because of a read error.

This sequence originates from a man aged 18 to 29 with type 2 diabetes. This sequence joins TRBV7-9 and TRBJ1-1, with D possibly being TRBD1 (6 bases). Sequencing input: peripheral blood mononuclear cells (PBMCs). The CDR3 nucleotides are TGTGCCGGCAGCTTAGGGGGGAACACTGAAGCTTTCTTT. Translated: CAGSLGGNTEAFF.